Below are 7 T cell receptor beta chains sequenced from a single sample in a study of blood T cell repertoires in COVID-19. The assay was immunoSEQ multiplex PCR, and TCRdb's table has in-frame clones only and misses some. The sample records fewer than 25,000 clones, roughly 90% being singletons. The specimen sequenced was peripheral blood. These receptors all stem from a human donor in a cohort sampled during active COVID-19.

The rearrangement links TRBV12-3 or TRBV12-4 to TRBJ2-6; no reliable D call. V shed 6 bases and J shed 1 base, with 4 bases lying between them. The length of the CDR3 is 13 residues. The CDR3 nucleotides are TGTGCCAGCAGCTTTTCTGGGGCCAACGTCCTGACTTTC. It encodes CASSFSGANVLTF.

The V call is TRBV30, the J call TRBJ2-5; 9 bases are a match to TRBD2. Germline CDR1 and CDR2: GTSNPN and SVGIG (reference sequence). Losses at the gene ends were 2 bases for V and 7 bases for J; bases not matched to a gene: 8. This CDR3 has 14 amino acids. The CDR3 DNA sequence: TGTGCCTGGAGTCCAGGACTAGCGACGGTGACCCAGTACTTC. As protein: CAWSPGLATVTQYF.

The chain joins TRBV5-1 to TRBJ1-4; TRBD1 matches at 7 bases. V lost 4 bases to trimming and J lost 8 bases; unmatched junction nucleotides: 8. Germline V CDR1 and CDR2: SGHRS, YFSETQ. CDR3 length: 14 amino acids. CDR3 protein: CASSLTGKGEKLFF. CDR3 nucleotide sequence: TGCGCCAGCAGCCTGACAGGGAAGGGGGAAAAACTGTTTTTT.

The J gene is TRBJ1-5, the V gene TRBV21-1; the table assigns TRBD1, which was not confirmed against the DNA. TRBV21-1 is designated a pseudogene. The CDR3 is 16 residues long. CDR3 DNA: TGTGCCAGCTTACTAAAAGAGCAGGGGGTAAATCAGCCCCAGCATTTT. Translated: CASLLKEQGVNQPQHF.

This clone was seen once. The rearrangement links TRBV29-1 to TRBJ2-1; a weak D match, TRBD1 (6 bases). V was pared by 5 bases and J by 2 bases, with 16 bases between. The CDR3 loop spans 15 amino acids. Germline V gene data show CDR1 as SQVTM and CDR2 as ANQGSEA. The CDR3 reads CSVLLGQTTYNEQFF. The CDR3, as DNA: TGCAGCGTTCTCCTCGGACAGACAACCTACAATGAGCAGTTCTTC.

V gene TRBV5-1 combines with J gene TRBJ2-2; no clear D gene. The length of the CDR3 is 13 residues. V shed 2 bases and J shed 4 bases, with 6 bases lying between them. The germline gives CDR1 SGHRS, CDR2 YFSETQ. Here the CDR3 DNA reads TGCGCCAGCAGCTTTAAGAGCACCGGGGAGCTGTTTTTT. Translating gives CASSFKSTGELFF. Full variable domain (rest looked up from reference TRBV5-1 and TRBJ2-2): KAGVTQTPRYLIKTRGQQVTLSCSPISGHRSVSWYQQTPGQGLQFLFEYFSETQRNKGNFPGRFSGRQFSNSRSEMNVSTLELGDSALYLCASSFKSTGELFFGEGSRLTVL.

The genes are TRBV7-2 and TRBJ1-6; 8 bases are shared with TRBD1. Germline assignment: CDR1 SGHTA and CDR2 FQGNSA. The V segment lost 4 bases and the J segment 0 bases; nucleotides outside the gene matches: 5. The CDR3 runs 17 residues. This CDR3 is CASSSGQVNSYNSPLHF. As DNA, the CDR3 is TGTGCCAGCAGCTCGGGACAGGTCAACTCCTATAATTCACCCCTCCACTTT.